The next 27 T cell receptor beta chains were all read from a single sample in a study of cytotoxic CD8 clonotypes in ibrutinib-treated CLL. Method: immunoSEQ multiplex PCR; TCRdb's copy keeps in-frame clones and lacks some. This sample has about 200,000 clones, with about three quarters found just once. The source material was PBMCs, sampled after 12 months of ibrutinib treatment. Source of these receptors: a human donor with chronic lymphocytic leukemia.

The chain has TRBV29-1 and TRBJ1-5; TRBD1 aligns across 7 bases. The length of the CDR3 is 12 residues. Germline V CDR1 and CDR2: SQVTM, ANQGSEA. With 6 bases clipped from V and 7 bases from J, the junction kept 6 bases outside the gene matches. The CDR3 region has the DNA TGCAGCGTAGGTAACAGGGGCCAGCCCCAGCATTTT. Translated, it gives CSVGNRGQPQHF.

V is TRBV7-9 and J is TRBJ1-3; D ambiguous. In germline, CDR1 is SEHNR, CDR2 FQNEAQ (reference sequence). Deletions cut 5 bases from V and 0 bases from J, with 8 bases between. CDR3 size: 14 residues. The chain's CDR3 is CASSALSSGNTIYF. CDR3 DNA: TGTGCCAGCAGCGCCTTGAGCTCTGGAAACACCATATATTTT.

This clone is a singleton in its sample. Other DNA sequences in the sample encode the same CDR3. This rearrangement joins TRBV2 to TRBJ2-1; no firm D call. Trimming pared 2 bases from V and 4 bases from J, leaving 6 bases between. This CDR3 region has 13 residues. The V gene's germline CDR1 is SNHLY and CDR2 FYNNEI. CDR3 in amino acids: CASSEREYNEQFF. The CDR3 DNA sequence: TGTGCCAGCAGTGAACGAGAGTACAATGAGCAGTTCTTC.

The chain is built from TRBV30 and TRBJ2-7, with 10 bases fitting TRBD2. V lost 4 bases to trimming and J lost 4 bases; unmatched junction nucleotides: 10. The CDR3 covers 15 residues. Germline assignment: CDR1 GTSNPN and CDR2 SVGIG (reference sequence). Here the CDR3 DNA reads TGTGCCTGGAAGGACGCTAGCGGGGGTTTATACGAGCAGTACTTC. Its protein is CAWKDASGGLYEQYF.

The chain joins TRBV11-2 to TRBJ1-2; no clear D. Germline V gene sequence: CDR1 SGHAT, CDR2 FQNNGV. V lost 5 bases and J 2 bases, leaving 9 bases between the germline ends. The CDR3 is made up of 13 amino acids. CDR3 amino acids: CASSPVGNYGYTF. CDR3 nucleotides: TGTGCCAGCAGCCCAGTGGGAAACTATGGCTACACCTTC.

V usage is TRBV4-1 and J usage is TRBJ2-1; 7 positions agree with TRBD2. Germline V CDR1 and CDR2: MGHRA, YSYEKL. The trim removed 5 bases at V and 10 bases at J, leaving 11 bases unmatched. The CDR3 has 14 amino acids. The CDR3 DNA sequence: TGCGCCAGCAGCTTGGTACAGCGGGGACGGGAGCAGTTCTTC. Protein sequence: CASSLVQRGREQFF.

The rearrangement uses TRBV6-5 and TRBJ1-1; possible D gene TRBD1, 5 bases. With 6 bases removed from V and 0 bases from J, the gap between germline ends came to 11 bases. Per germline, CDR1 MNHEY and CDR2 SVGAGI. The CDR3 consists of 14 residues. The CDR3 DNA reads TGTGCCAGCAGGACGGGGGAGGTGAACACTGAAGCTTTCTTT. It is translated as CASRTGEVNTEAFF.

The V gene is TRBV25-1, the J gene TRBJ2-4, with D perhaps TRBD2 (5 bases). The CDR3 consists of 16 residues. Per the germline V gene, CDR1 is MGHDK and CDR2 is SYGVNS. Trimming took off 2 bases at V and 4 bases at J, with 15 bases between the two ends. The CDR3 sequence: CASSERVSGQKNIQYF. CDR3 DNA sequence: TGTGCCAGCAGTGAAAGGGTCAGCGGCCAAAAAAACATTCAGTACTTC.

The chain carries TRBV28 and TRBJ2-7, with 9 bases identical to TRBD2. The junction had 18 bases not matched to a gene; V was cut back by 2 bases and J by 4 bases. The CDR3 spans 19 residues. The germline gives CDR1 MDHEN, CDR2 SYDVKM. In nucleotides, the CDR3 is TGTGCCAGCAGTTTACCCCCACCTAGCGGGAAAAATGGGGGTTACGAGCAGTACTTC. Its protein product is CASSLPPPSGKNGGYEQYF.

This chain uses TRBV6-5 with TRBJ1-2, with 7 bases fitting TRBD1. V trimming: 2 bases; J trimming: 6 bases; junction bases outside the gene matches: 6. The CDR3 is 14 amino acids. Germline-derived CDR1 and CDR2 are MNHEY and SVGAGI. The CDR3 region is CASSYLGQVDGYTF. CDR3 nucleotides: TGTGCCAGCAGTTACCTAGGACAGGTAGATGGCTACACCTTC.

The chain combines TRBV28 with TRBJ2-7, with 7 bases that match TRBD2. The CDR3 spans 15 residues. Germline V lookup: CDR1 MDHEN, CDR2 SYDVKM. The J segment lost 6 bases and the V segment lost 3 bases, leaving 11 bases of the junction unmatched. This chain's CDR3 is CASSFTTSSKGEQYF. For the CDR3, the DNA is TGTGCCAGCAGTTTCACGACTAGCTCAAAGGGCGAGCAGTACTTC.

The chain is built from TRBV30 and TRBJ1-5; 7 nucleotides match TRBD1. V lost 2 bases to trimming and J lost 1 base; unmatched junction nucleotides: 14. The CDR3 contains 18 residues. Per germline, CDR1 GTSNPN and CDR2 SVGIG (reference sequence). CDR3 sequence reads: CAWSNRQGSHPSNQPQHF. As DNA, the CDR3 is TGTGCCTGGAGTAATCGACAGGGATCGCATCCGAGCAATCAGCCCCAGCATTTT.

In its sample, this clone was seen a few times. This chain uses TRBV4-1 with TRBJ1-5, with a possible D match to TRBD1 (6 bases). The CDR3 covers 13 residues. With 0 bases removed from V and 11 bases from J, the gap between germline ends came to 11 bases. CDR1 is MGHRA, CDR2 YSYEKL, per germline. The CDR3 loop reads CASSQEGALAQHF. CDR3 DNA: TGCGCCAGCAGCCAAGAGGGGGCTTTGGCCCAGCATTTT.

V and J are TRBV7-3 and TRBJ1-1; D might be TRBD1 (5 bases). There are 14 residues in the CDR3. Germline V lookup: CDR1 SGHTA, CDR2 FQGTGA. Trimming removed 4 bases at V and 0 bases at J, with 9 bases between. CDR3: CASSSGAVNTEAFF. The CDR3, as DNA: TGTGCCAGCAGCTCCGGGGCGGTGAACACTGAAGCTTTCTTT. The whole variable domain, filled in from reference TRBV7-3 and TRBJ1-1, reads GAGVSQTPSNKVTEKGKYVELRCDPISGHTALYWYRQSLGQGPEFLIYFQGTGAADDSGLPNDRFFAVRPEGSVSTLKIQRTERGDSAVYLCASSSGAVNTEAFFGQGTRLTVV.

CDR3 nucleotides: TGTGCCTCGACCCGGGAGGGCCAGTACAATGAGCAGTTCTTC. It is translated as CASTREGQYNEQFF. The chain couples TRBV30 to TRBJ2-1; TRBD2 matches 8 bases. J gave up 4 bases and V 7 bases, and 9 bases lay outside the gene matches. From germline, CDR1 is GTSNPN and CDR2 SVGIG (reference sequence). The CDR3 runs to 14 residues. The full variable domain, with the rest looked up from reference TRBV30 and TRBJ2-1, is SQTIHQWPATLVQPVGSPLSLECTVEGTSNPNLYWYRQAAGRGLQLLFYSVGIGQISSEVPQNLSASRPQDRQFILSSKKLLLSDSGFYLCASTREGQYNEQFFGPGTRLTVL.

The chain combines TRBV18 with TRBJ2-7; D not certain. In germline, CDR1 is KGHSH, CDR2 LQKENI. Trimming left V 3 bases short and J 0 bases short, with 9 bases between. The CDR3 contains 14 residues. CDR3 amino acids: CASSPGTVSYEQYF. CDR3 DNA sequence: TGTGCCAGCTCACCGGGAACCGTCTCCTACGAGCAGTACTTC.

The chain carries TRBV19 and TRBJ1-5; D remains unclear. The germline gives CDR1 LNHDA, CDR2 SQIVND (reference sequence). V was clipped by 5 bases and J by 5 bases, with 16 bases between them. This CDR3 comprises 15 residues. The CDR3 loop reads CASSPGTLSYQPQHF. As DNA, the CDR3 is TGTGCCAGTAGTCCAGGCACGCTCTCGTATCAGCCCCAGCATTTT.

The chain employs TRBV5-1 and TRBJ2-3; D unclear. The V end lost 0 bases, the J end lost 0 bases, and 11 bases lay between the germline ends. In germline, CDR1 is SGHRS, CDR2 YFSETQ. The length of the CDR3 is 16 residues. The CDR3 DNA is TGCGCCAGCAGCTTGGATCCCGGGCCTAGCACAGATACGCAGTATTTT. Its protein is CASSLDPGPSTDTQYF.

This clone occurred a few times. This chain connects TRBV6-5 to TRBJ2-5, with a tentative D call TRBD2 (6 bases). Trimming took 0 bases from V and 13 from J, leaving 21 bases between them. The CDR3 spans 15 residues. The germline CDR1 and CDR2 sequences are MNHEY and SVGAGI. CDR3: CASSYSWDSPSGWYF. The CDR3, as DNA: TGTGCCAGCAGTTACTCATGGGACTCCCCCTCCGGGTGGTACTTC.

The chain recombines TRBV27 with TRBJ2-7; weak D call: TRBD1 (6 bases). With 0 bases removed from V and 7 bases from J, the gap between germline ends came to 19 bases. Germline CDR1 is MNHEY and CDR2 is SMNVEV (reference sequence). This CDR3 spans 16 amino acids. The CDR3 bases are TGTGCCAGCAGTTTATCGACCCCGGGGTTACAGGGAGAGCAGTACTTC. This encodes CASSLSTPGLQGEQYF.

V usage is TRBV11-2 and J usage is TRBJ1-1; D is ambiguous. Between the trimmed V and J ends, which lost 5 bases and 8 bases, there was a span of 12 bases. Germline CDR1 SGHAT, CDR2 FQNNGV. The CDR3 spans 12 residues. The CDR3 spells CASSARTPEAFF. CDR3 sequence (DNA): TGTGCCAGCAGCGCCCGGACCCCGGAAGCTTTCTTT.

The rearrangement joins TRBV7-2 to TRBJ2-1; the D is unclear. This CDR3 comprises 14 residues. Germline V gene lookup returns CDR1 SGHTA and CDR2 FQGNSA. V shed 1 base and J shed 9 bases, with 13 bases lying between them. As DNA, the CDR3 is TGTGCCAGCAGCTTAGGCGCGAGGCCGGGTGAGCAGTTCTTC. As protein: CASSLGARPGEQFF.

The genes are TRBV30 and TRBJ1-2, with D possibly matching TRBD1 (6 bases). Trimming stripped 5 bases from V and 1 base from J, with 17 bases between. The CDR3 consists of 15 residues. Germline assignment: CDR1 GTSNPN and CDR2 SVGIG (reference sequence). Here the CDR3 DNA reads TGTGCCTGGGGGCGACAGGTGGGGAGTAACTATGGCTACACCTTC. Its translation: CAWGRQVGSNYGYTF.

V and J are TRBV11-2 and TRBJ1-4, with D perhaps TRBD1 (5 bases). V was trimmed by 1 base and J by 6 bases, leaving 15 bases between them. CDR3 size: 16 residues. Per the germline V gene, CDR1 is SGHAT and CDR2 is FQNNGV. CDR3 sequence: CASSLVGWGRDEKLFF. In DNA, the CDR3 is TGTGCCAGCAGCTTAGTTGGTTGGGGGAGAGATGAAAAACTGTTTTTT.

The chain joins TRBV7-9 to TRBJ1-2, with D unclear. The CDR3 extends over 15 amino acids. Germline V gene sequence: CDR1 SEHNR, CDR2 FQNEAQ (reference sequence). V lost 5 bases and J lost 0, with 13 bases in between. The CDR3 bases are TGTGCCAGCAGCCAGGCATTTCAAGCTAACTATGGCTACACCTTC. This gives the protein CASSQAFQANYGYTF.

The V gene is TRBV19, the J gene TRBJ2-1; D remains ambiguous. V was cut by 6 bases and J by 8 bases, with 14 bases left in between. Germline V gives CDR1 LNHDA, CDR2 SQIVND (reference sequence). The CDR3 contains 13 residues. CDR3 DNA sequence: TGTGCCAGTAGGGGCTTACGTCGGGATGAGCAGTTCTTC. Protein: CASRGLRRDEQFF. Based on the CDR3 plus reference TRBV19 and TRBJ2-1, the full variable domain is DGGITQSPKYLFRKEGQNVTLSCEQNLNHDAMYWYRQDPGQGLRLIYYSQIVNDFQKGDIAEGYSVSREKKESFPLTVTSAQKNPTAFYLCASRGLRRDEQFFGPGTRLTVL.

The V gene is TRBV27, the J gene TRBJ2-7; 11 bases are a match to TRBD2. The CDR3 contains 16 residues. V lost 6 bases and J lost 3; bases outside the gene matches: 10. CDR1 is MNHEY, CDR2 SMNVEV, per germline (reference sequence). CDR3: CASRKQPGTSGYEQYF. The CDR3 DNA reads as TGTGCCAGCAGGAAACAGCCTGGGACTAGCGGCTACGAGCAGTACTTC.